These 13 T cell receptor beta chains were all obtained from the same sample, sequenced in a study of tumor-infiltrating lymphocytes in primary liver carcinoma. Making TCR beta cDNA involved approximately 520 ng total RNA and a constant-region primer. What produced the TCR beta libraries was three nested multiplex PCR rounds using slightly modified ARM-PCR. Amplification in the first two PCR rounds was performed using TRBV1-TRBV30 forward primers and a C-beta reverse primer for 9 to 11 cycles each. TCRdb re-called the multiplex PCR reads with MiXCR, one entry per CDR3 protein. Of approximately 330,000 distinct CDR3 sequences in the sample, approximately 64% were seen once. Unsorted whole blood supplied the blood RNA, and germline DNA was isolated too. The sample consisted of peripheral blood. The receptors come from a man between 35 and 55 years old with primary liver carcinoma and hepatitis B virus infection.

The chain combines TRBV11-1 with TRBJ2-7; possibly TRBD2 for D (6 bases). The CDR3 has 14 amino acids. V shed 8 bases and J shed 7 bases, with 21 bases lying between them. Germline V CDR1 and CDR2: SGHAT, FQDESV (reference sequence). The DNA for the CDR3 is TGTGCCAGCTGCCCGGGACTGGCGGGCTATGAGCAGTACTTC. Amino acids: CASCPGLAGYEQYF.

Concerning this clonotype itself: Mismatch with germline at one junction end may stem from a read error. V usage is TRBV6-1 and J usage is TRBJ2-2, with TRBD1 identical over 7 bases. Germline CDR1 and CDR2: MNHNS and SASEGT. The CDR3 covers 18 residues. The CDR3 bases are TGTGCCAGCAGCCCTAAGGGACAAGGGGGCAAGAACACCTGGGAGTTGTTTTTT. Translating it yields CASSPKGQGGKNTWELFF.

In regard to this clonotype: Germline and junction disagree at one end, which may indicate a read error. The V and J genes are TRBV6-6 and TRBJ2-5; D ambiguous. Germline V gene sequence: CDR1 MNHNY, CDR2 SVGAGI (reference sequence). The CDR3 covers 12 residues. This CDR3 is CASRLGEEAQYF. Written as DNA, the CDR3 is TGTGCCAGCAGGCTAGGAGAAGAGGCCCAGTACTTC.

Concerning this clonotype itself: This may stem from a read error, because a much larger clone lies one nucleotide away. The J gene is TRBJ1-1, the V gene TRBV6-1; D gene uncertain. The length of the CDR3 is 14 residues. Germline loops: CDR1 MNHNS, CDR2 SASEGT. Trimming removed 9 bases at V and 3 bases at J, with 17 bases between. The CDR3 protein is CARSISRPDTEAFF. CDR3 bases: TGTGCCAGGAGCATCTCCCGCCCGGACACTGAAGCTTTCTTT.

Concerning this clonotype itself: An end of the junction differs from the germline gene, which may be a read error. The chain joins TRBV6-1 to TRBJ2-5; TRBD2 aligns across 7 bases. The CDR3 runs 14 residues. Germline V lookup: CDR1 MNHNS, CDR2 SASEGT. CDR3 protein: CASSDASGVQTRYF. For the CDR3, the DNA is TGTGCCAGCAGTGACGCTAGCGGTGTACAGACCCGGTACTTC.

This clonotype was seen only once. This clone may be a read error of a much larger clone one base away. The chain is built from TRBV6-2 or TRBV6-3 and TRBJ2-7; no definite D call. V was shortened by 6 bases and J by 3 bases, with 21 bases between the two germline ends. The length of the CDR3 is 16 residues. The germline V gene encodes CDR1 MNHEY and CDR2 SVGEGT. The CDR3 loop reads CASSANPRQGIYEQYF. CDR3 DNA sequence: TGTGCCAGCAGCGCAAACCCACGACAAGGCATCTACGAGCAGTACTTC.

The chain recombines TRBV29-1 with TRBJ1-1; tentatively, D is TRBD1 (5 bases). Trimming shortened V by 0 bases and J by 4 bases, and 9 bases separated the two germline ends. This CDR3 region has 13 residues. The germline V gene has CDR1 SQVTM and CDR2 ANQGSEA. The DNA for the CDR3 is TGCAGCGTTGAAGATTGGGGGGGCACTGAAGCTTTCTTT. Its translation: CSVEDWGGTEAFF.

The chain employs TRBV20-1 and TRBJ1-5; 8 positions agree with TRBD1. This CDR3 is 13 amino acids long. V dropped 6 bases and J dropped 5; count of bases not matched to a gene: 6. The germline CDR1 and CDR2 sequences are DFQATT and SNEGSKA (reference sequence). This CDR3 reads CSAGTGIDQPQHF. As DNA, the CDR3 is TGCAGTGCAGGGACAGGAATCGATCAGCCCCAGCATTTT.

The J gene is TRBJ1-1, the V gene TRBV29-1, with D tentatively TRBD1 (5 bases). Trimming removed 8 bases from V and 7 bases from J, with 20 bases in between. Looked up from germline, CDR1 is SQVTM and CDR2 is ANQGSEA. This CDR3 is 13 amino acids long. CDR3 protein: CSIVEGRSIEAFF. The CDR3 DNA reads as TGCAGCATTGTCGAGGGGAGGAGTATTGAAGCTTTCTTT.

For this clonotype: This may be a read error: a much more frequent sequence differs by one nucleotide. This chain connects TRBV4-1 to TRBJ1-5; D unresolved. The germline V gene encodes CDR1 MGHRA and CDR2 YSYEKL. The CDR3 length is 15 residues. CDR3 bases: TGCGCCAGCAGCCAAGATTCGAGAGGTAATCAGCCCCATCATTTT. Its translation: CASSQDSRGNQPHHF.

The V gene is TRBV30, the J gene TRBJ2-7, with 12 nucleotides matching TRBD1. Germline V gene sequence: CDR1 GTSNPN, CDR2 SVGIG (reference sequence). CDR3 size: 15 residues. J was trimmed by 5 bases and V by 4 bases; bases with no gene match: 9. This CDR3 reads CAWKHPGQGAHEQYF. The CDR3 coding sequence is TGTGCCTGGAAACATCCGGGACAGGGGGCCCACGAGCAGTACTTC.

In regard to this clonotype: A read error may be the cause here, since a much bigger clone is one base away. The J gene is TRBJ2-7, the V gene TRBV12-3 or TRBV12-4; 10 nucleotides match TRBD2. The CDR3 sequence is 14 residues long. The CDR3 bases are TGTGCCAGCACCCAAGCGGGAGGGACCTACGAGCTGTACTTC. It encodes CASTQAGGTYELYF.

This chain connects TRBV28 to TRBJ2-2; TRBD2 matches at 10 bases. Per germline, CDR1 MDHEN and CDR2 SYDVKM. This CDR3 comprises 15 residues. V gave up 6 bases and J gave up 1 base; unmatched junction bases: 2. This CDR3 reads CASSLAGENTGELFF. CDR3 in DNA: TGTGCCAGCAGCCTAGCGGGAGAGAACACCGGGGAGCTGTTTTTT.